The entry below gives a single T cell receptor beta chain sequence along with its context. V lost 4 bases and J lost 4; bases outside the gene matches: 1. This CDR3 spans 13 amino acids. Germline V CDR1 and CDR2: SNHLY, FYNNEI. This entry comes from a study of blood T cell repertoires in COVID-19. Background on the study: Both acute and convalescent COVID-19 samples were obtained from the United States, Italy and Spain. The analysed material was cDNA or gDNA that came from T cells, B-cell-depleted T cells, or PBMCs.

Authors' processing steps: Amplification of reference gene primers was used by the study to estimate nucleated cell counts. Method: immunoSEQ multiplex PCR; TCRdb's copy keeps in-frame clones and lacks some. V, J and clone size are those of that table, while D and trimming were read from the DNA. The sample has more than 110,000 clones, over 65% seen once. This TCR was recovered from a woman of 80 years or more with active or convalescent COVID-19. This rearrangement joins TRBV2 to TRBJ1-1, with 9 bases matching TRBD1. Material for sequencing was peripheral blood. The chain's CDR3 is CASSVQGATEAFF. CDR3 sequence (DNA): TGTGCCAGCAGTGTACAGGGGGCCACTGAAGCTTTCTTT. Full variable domain (outside the CDR3, taken from reference TRBV2 and TRBJ1-1): EPEVTQTPSHQVTQMGQEVILRCVPISNHLYFYWYRQILGQKVEFLVSFYNNEISEKSEIFDDQFSVERPDGSNFTLKIRSTKLEDSAMYFCASSVQGATEAFFGQGTRLTVV.